Listed below are T cell receptor beta chains from one sample, sequenced in a study of control samples from healthy donors and cancer patients. Repertoires were generated with immunoSEQ multiplex PCR, while TCRdb's copy carries only in-frame clones and drops some. The data contain some 160,000 clones, 89% of them singletons. Material for sequencing was blood. These receptors originate from a man aged 25-45 years in good health. Both conserved end residues are trimmed from each CDR3. Part of the rows lack a size; the others show once, few, many or a class for expanded clones.

CDR3 protein: AGNRVYAEAF
clone size: .
J gene: TRBJ1-1
V gene: TRBV30

CDR3 protein: ASSLRFSETQY
clone size: .
J gene: TRBJ2-5
V gene: TRBV7-2

CDR3 protein: ASSTRTGGSTEAF
clone size: .
J gene: TRBJ1-1
V gene: TRBV27

CDR3 protein: AISDLEGLGYT
clone size: .
J gene: TRBJ1-2
V gene: TRBV10-3

CDR3 protein: ASSSDRVVQPQH
clone size: .
J gene: TRBJ1-5
V gene: TRBV7-8

CDR3 protein: ASSAIREAF
clone size: .
J gene: TRBJ1-1
V gene: TRBV2

CDR3 protein: ASSLMRAEKLF
clone size: .
J gene: TRBJ1-4
V gene: TRBV12-3/TRBV12-4

CDR3 protein: ASSPPNLAPHEQY
clone size: few
J gene: TRBJ2-7
V gene: TRBV18

CDR3 protein: ASSFTRAAIPPNYGYT
clone size: .
J gene: TRBJ1-2
V gene: TRBV7-2

CDR3 protein: ASTDSSYEQY
clone size: .
J gene: TRBJ2-7
V gene: TRBV11-2

CDR3 protein: ASSFQTRGAQYNEQF
clone size: .
J gene: TRBJ2-1
V gene: TRBV7-8

CDR3 protein: ASSDLGYGYT
clone size: .
J gene: TRBJ1-2
V gene: TRBV25-1

CDR3 protein: ASSLAGTYQETQY
clone size: .
J gene: TRBJ2-5
V gene: TRBV5-1

CDR3 protein: ASSLRRDPGHEQY
clone size: .
J gene: TRBJ2-7
V gene: TRBV4-3

CDR3 protein: ARSGRLAGEGWTGELF
clone size: .
J gene: TRBJ2-2
V gene: TRBV5-3

CDR3 protein: ASNSGQSSYNEQF
clone size: .
J gene: TRBJ2-1
V gene: TRBV5-4

CDR3 protein: ASSGLGEQY
clone size: .
J gene: TRBJ2-7
V gene: TRBV12-3/TRBV12-4

CDR3 protein: ASIPYEQY
clone size: .
J gene: TRBJ2-7
V gene: TRBV21-1

CDR3 protein: ASSPRAWQETQY
clone size: once
J gene: TRBJ2-5
V gene: TRBV4-3

CDR3 protein: ASSLEGLGDQPQH
clone size: .
J gene: TRBJ1-5
V gene: TRBV7-8

CDR3 protein: ASSSGTRTSEQY
clone size: .
J gene: TRBJ2-7
V gene: TRBV11-3

CDR3 protein: ASSSLGGEHTGELF
clone size: once
J gene: TRBJ2-2
V gene: TRBV7-2

CDR3 protein: ASSIVHDLPTKSSYNSPLH
clone size: .
J gene: TRBJ1-6
V gene: TRBV19

CDR3 protein: ASSLYQVMMGTEAF
clone size: .
J gene: TRBJ1-1
V gene: TRBV5-6

CDR3 protein: ASSIPPTRGRTNEKLF
clone size: .
J gene: TRBJ1-4
V gene: TRBV19

CDR3 protein: ASSLVDRYEQY
clone size: .
J gene: TRBJ2-7
V gene: TRBV12-3/TRBV12-4